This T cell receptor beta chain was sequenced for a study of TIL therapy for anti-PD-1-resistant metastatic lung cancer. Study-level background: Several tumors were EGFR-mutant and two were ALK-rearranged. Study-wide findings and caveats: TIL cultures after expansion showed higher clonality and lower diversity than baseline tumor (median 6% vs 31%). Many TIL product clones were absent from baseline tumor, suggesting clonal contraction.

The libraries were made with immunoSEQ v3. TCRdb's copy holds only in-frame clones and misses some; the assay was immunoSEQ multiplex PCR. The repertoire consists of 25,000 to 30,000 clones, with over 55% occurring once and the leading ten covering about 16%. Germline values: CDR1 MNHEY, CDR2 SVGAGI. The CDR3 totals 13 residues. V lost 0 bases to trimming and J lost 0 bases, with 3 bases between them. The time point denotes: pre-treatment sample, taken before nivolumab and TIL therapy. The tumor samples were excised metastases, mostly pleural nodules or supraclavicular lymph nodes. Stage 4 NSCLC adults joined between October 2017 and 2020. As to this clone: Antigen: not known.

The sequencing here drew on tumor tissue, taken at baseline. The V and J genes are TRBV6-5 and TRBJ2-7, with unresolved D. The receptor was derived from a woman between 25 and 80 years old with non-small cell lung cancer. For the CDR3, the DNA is TGTGCCAGCAGTTACTCGCCCTCCTACGAGCAGTACTTC. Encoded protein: CASSYSPSYEQYF.